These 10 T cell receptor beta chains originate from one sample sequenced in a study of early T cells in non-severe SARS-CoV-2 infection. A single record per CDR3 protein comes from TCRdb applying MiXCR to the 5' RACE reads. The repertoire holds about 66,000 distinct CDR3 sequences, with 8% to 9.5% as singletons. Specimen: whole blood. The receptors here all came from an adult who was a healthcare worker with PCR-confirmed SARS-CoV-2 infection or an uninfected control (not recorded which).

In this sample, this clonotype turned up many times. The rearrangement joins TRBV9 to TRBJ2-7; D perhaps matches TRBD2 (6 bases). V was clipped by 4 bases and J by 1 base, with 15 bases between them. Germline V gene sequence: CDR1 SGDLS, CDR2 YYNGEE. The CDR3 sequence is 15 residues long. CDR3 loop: CASSSRTGGSYEQYF. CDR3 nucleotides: TGTGCCAGCAGCTCTCGAACCGGGGGTTCCTACGAGCAGTACTTC.

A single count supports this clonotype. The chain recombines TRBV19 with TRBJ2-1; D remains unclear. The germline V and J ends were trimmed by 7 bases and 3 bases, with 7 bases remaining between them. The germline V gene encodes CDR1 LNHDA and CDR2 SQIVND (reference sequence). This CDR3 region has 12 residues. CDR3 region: CASTGFYNEQFF. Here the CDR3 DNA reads TGTGCCAGTACCGGGTTCTACAATGAGCAGTTCTTC.

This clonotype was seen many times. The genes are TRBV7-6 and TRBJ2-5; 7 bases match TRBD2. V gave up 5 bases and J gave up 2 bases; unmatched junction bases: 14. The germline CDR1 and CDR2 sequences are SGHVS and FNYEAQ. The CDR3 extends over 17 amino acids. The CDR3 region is CASSRGVVASGQETQYF. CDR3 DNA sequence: TGTGCCAGCAGCCGAGGGGTCGTGGCTAGCGGACAAGAGACCCAGTACTTC.

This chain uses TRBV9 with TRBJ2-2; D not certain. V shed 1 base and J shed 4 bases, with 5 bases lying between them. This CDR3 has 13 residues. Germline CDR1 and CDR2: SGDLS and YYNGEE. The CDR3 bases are TGTGCCAGCAGCGTACTACTCACCGGGGAGCTGTTTTTT. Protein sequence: CASSVLLTGELFF.

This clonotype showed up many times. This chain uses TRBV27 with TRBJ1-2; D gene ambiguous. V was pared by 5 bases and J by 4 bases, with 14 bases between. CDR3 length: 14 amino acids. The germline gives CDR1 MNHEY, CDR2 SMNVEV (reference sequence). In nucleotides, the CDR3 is TGTGCCAGCAGTCAAACTATATTCAGCTATGGCTACACCTTC. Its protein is CASSQTIFSYGYTF.

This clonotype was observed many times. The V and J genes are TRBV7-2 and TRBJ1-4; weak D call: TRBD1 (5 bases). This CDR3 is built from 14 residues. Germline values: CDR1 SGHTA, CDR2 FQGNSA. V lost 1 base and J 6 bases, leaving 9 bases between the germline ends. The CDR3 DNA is TGTGCCAGCAGCTTAGGCGTAGGGGATGAAAAACTGTTTTTT. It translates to CASSLGVGDEKLFF.

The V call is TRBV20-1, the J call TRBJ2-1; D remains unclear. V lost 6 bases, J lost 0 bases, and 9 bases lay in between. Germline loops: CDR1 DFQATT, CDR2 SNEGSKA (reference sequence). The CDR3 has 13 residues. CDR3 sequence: CSAPAGSYNEQFF. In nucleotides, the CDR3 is TGCAGTGCCCCGGCCGGCTCCTACAATGAGCAGTTCTTC.

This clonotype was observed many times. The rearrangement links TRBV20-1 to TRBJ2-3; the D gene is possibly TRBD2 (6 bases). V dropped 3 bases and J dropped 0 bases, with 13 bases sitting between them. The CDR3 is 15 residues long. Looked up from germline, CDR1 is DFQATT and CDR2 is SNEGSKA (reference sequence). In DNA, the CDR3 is TGCAGTGCTAGTCTGGAGGGTTCTAGCACAGATACGCAGTATTTT. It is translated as CSASLEGSSTDTQYF.

The DNA of the CDR3 is TGCGCCAGCAGCCACCTCAGCGGGAGGGCCTACAATGAGCAGTTCTTC. Translation: CASSHLSGRAYNEQFF. The chain employs TRBV4-3 and TRBJ2-1, with 10 bases matching TRBD2. J was trimmed by 2 bases and V by 3 bases; bases with no gene match: 4. Looked up from germline, CDR1 is LGHNA and CDR2 is YSLEER. The CDR3 has 16 amino acids.

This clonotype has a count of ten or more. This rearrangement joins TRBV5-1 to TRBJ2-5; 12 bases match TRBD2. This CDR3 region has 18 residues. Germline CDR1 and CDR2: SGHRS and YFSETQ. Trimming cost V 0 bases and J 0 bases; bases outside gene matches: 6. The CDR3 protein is CASSLGGLAGPYQETQYF. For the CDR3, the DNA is TGCGCCAGCAGCTTGGGGGGACTAGCGGGCCCGTACCAAGAGACCCAGTACTTC.